This entry lists 12 T cell receptor beta chains sequenced from one sample in a study of T-cell reconstitution after alpha-beta-depleted transplantation in children. A library of TCRbeta sequences, prepared with unique molecular identifiers, was generated. Via MiXCR, TCRdb re-called the PCR reads, giving one row per CDR3 protein. Of 73,000 or so distinct CDR3 sequences listed, approximately 5% are singletons. The input for sequencing was PBMCs, mostly from graft donor cells, taken 180 days after TCRalphabeta/CD19-depleted stem cell transplant. These receptors were taken from a boy younger than two who had a stem cell transplant for acute myeloid leukemia, so the T cells may come from the graft donor.

This clonotype was seen many times. The rearrangement joins TRBV5-6 to TRBJ1-2, with D possibly being TRBD1 (6 bases). The V gene's germline CDR1 is SGHDT and CDR2 YYEEEE. This CDR3 is built from 14 residues. Trimming left V 0 bases short and J 7 bases short, with 13 bases between. CDR3 coding DNA: TGTGCCAGCAGCTTGGGACCGGGGGCAGTTGGCTACACCTTC. As protein: CASSLGPGAVGYTF. The complete variable domain, with remaining parts taken from reference TRBV5-6 and TRBJ1-2, reads DAGVTQSPTHLIKTRGQQVTLRCSPKSGHDTVSWYQQALGQGPQFIFQYYEEEERQRGNFPDRFSGHQFPNYSSELNVNALLLGDSALYLCASSLGPGAVGYTFGSGTRLTVV.

This clonotype came up many times. This chain uses TRBV4-2 with TRBJ2-1; a weak D match, TRBD2 (7 bases). CDR1 and CDR2 from the germline V gene are LGHNA and YNFKEQ. V was shortened by 0 bases and J by 7 bases, with 19 bases between the two germline ends. The CDR3 sequence is 17 residues long. The CDR3 here is CASSQDLGRGPTNEQFF. CDR3 bases: TGTGCCAGCAGCCAAGATCTGGGGCGGGGGCCCACGAATGAGCAGTTCTTC.

The chain employs TRBV19 and TRBJ2-3, with 9 bases identical to TRBD2. The CDR3 runs to 15 residues. V shed 6 bases and J 1 base; nucleotides not matched to a gene: 5. Germline V gives CDR1 LNHDA, CDR2 SQIVND (reference sequence). The CDR3 is CASSLAGARTDTQYF. CDR3 in DNA: TGTGCCAGTAGCTTAGCGGGGGCCCGCACAGATACGCAGTATTTT.

This clonotype has ten or more counts. The chain combines TRBV20-1 with TRBJ1-1; D gene ambiguous. The V gene lost 0 bases and the J gene lost 1 base, with 6 bases spanning the gap. The CDR3 contains 13 residues. The germline V gene encodes CDR1 DFQATT and CDR2 SNEGSKA (reference sequence). The CDR3 region is CSARDRRNTEAFF. For the CDR3, the DNA is TGCAGTGCTAGAGATCGGAGGAACACTGAAGCTTTCTTT.

This clonotype showed up many times. V usage is TRBV27 and J usage is TRBJ2-6; tentative D call: TRBD1 (6 bases). This CDR3 region has 16 residues. Germline CDR1 and CDR2: MNHEY and SMNVEV (reference sequence). The V end was cut by 2 bases, the J end by 0 bases, with 8 bases between. In DNA, the CDR3 is TGTGCCAGCAGTTTAACAGGGCGCTCTGGGGCCAACGTCCTGACTTTC. It yields the protein CASSLTGRSGANVLTF.

Ten or more counts support this clonotype. The chain is built from TRBV12-3 or TRBV12-4 and TRBJ1-1, with no clear D. The V and J ends lost 5 bases and 7 bases respectively, with 17 bases between them. The CDR3 length is 14 residues. The CDR3 here is CASSPRTGSNEAFF. The CDR3 DNA is TGTGCCAGCAGTCCCCGGACCGGGTCTAATGAAGCTTTCTTT.

The sample holds many counts of this clonotype. V is TRBV19 and J is TRBJ2-1, with 8 positions matching TRBD1. CDR1 and CDR2 (germline): LNHDA, SQIVND (reference sequence). This CDR3 is built from 18 residues. The V and J ends lost 10 bases and 1 base, in that order; junction bases with no gene match: 18. CDR3 bases: TGTGCCACCTCTCCCGGGACAGGCCTCAGTCGGTCCTACAATGAGCAGTTCTTC. It specifies CATSPGTGLSRSYNEQFF.

This clonotype was observed at least ten times. The rearrangement joins TRBV28 to TRBJ1-5; no clear D. Germline assignment: CDR1 MDHEN and CDR2 SYDVKM. The V and J ends lost 6 bases and 9 bases respectively, with 9 bases between them. The CDR3 has 11 amino acids. For the CDR3, the DNA is TGTGCCAGCAGCTCCATTTTGCCCCAGCATTTT. Its translation is CASSSILPQHF.

This clonotype was seen at least ten times. The chain joins TRBV12-5 to TRBJ1-1; TRBD1 aligns across 9 bases. Germline V gives CDR1 LGHNT, CDR2 FRNRAP. The CDR3 is made up of 20 amino acids. V dropped 3 bases and J dropped 6; count of bases not matched to a gene: 23. The CDR3: CASGFGGTGMGLSTRAEAFF. Here the CDR3 DNA reads TGTGCTAGTGGTTTTGGGGGGACAGGGATGGGTTTAAGTACTCGCGCTGAAGCTTTCTTT. The variable domain in full, completed from reference TRBV12-5 and TRBJ1-1, reads DARVTQTPRHKVTEMGQEVTMRCQPILGHNTVFWYRQTMMQGLELLAYFRNRAPLDDSGMPKDRFSAEMPDATLATLKIQPSEPRDSAVYFCASGFGGTGMGLSTRAEAFFGQGTRLTVV.

The CDR3: CSAVGAGELFF. In DNA, the CDR3 is TGCAGTGCTGTCGGTGCCGGGGAGCTGTTTTTT. The rearrangement uses TRBV20-1 and TRBJ2-2; D is ambiguous. From germline, CDR1 is DFQATT and CDR2 SNEGSKA (reference sequence). The CDR3 runs 11 residues. V was clipped by 5 bases and J by 6 bases, with 7 bases between them.

This clonotype was seen ten or more times. The chain joins TRBV25-1 to TRBJ1-6; D unclear. The CDR3 totals 15 residues. CDR1 is MGHDK and CDR2 is SYGVNS in the germline V gene. Trimming pared 1 base from V and 7 bases from J, leaving 11 bases between. As DNA, the CDR3 is TGTGCCAGCAGTGAATTACCCTCCCGGAATTCACCCCTCCACTTT. This encodes CASSELPSRNSPLHF.

Many counts were recorded for this clonotype. The J gene is TRBJ2-7, the V gene TRBV7-8; D call uncertain. CDR3 length: 13 residues. V was pared by 5 bases and J by 6 bases, with 14 bases between. Germline-derived CDR1 and CDR2 are SGHVS and FQNEAQ. The CDR3 is CASSLCQVCEQYV. The CDR3 DNA is TGTGCCAGCAGCCTCTGCCAGGTTTGCGAGCAGTACGTC.